One sample yielded the 18 T cell receptor beta chains listed below, sequenced in a study of T cell repertoires in cytomegalovirus infection. One entry per CDR3 protein, called by TCRdb with MiXCR from the reads. The profile shows about 770,000 distinct CDR3 sequences, about 29% of them singletons. Their specific antigens are unknown. This material consisted of cultured CD8+ T cells from PBMCs, taken from culture after CMV antigen stimulation. All receptors come from a human donor in good health (CMV status not recorded). Some clones in this sample may be carry-over from other donors' samples.

V gene TRBV7-3 combines with J gene TRBJ2-2; 11 nucleotides agree with TRBD2. The CDR3 is 15 amino acids. Germline V gives CDR1 SGHTA, CDR2 FQGTGA. V lost 5 bases, J lost 3 bases, and 2 bases stayed unmatched. Here the CDR3 DNA reads TGTGCCAGCAGCCGGACTAGCGGGTACACCGGGGAGCTGTTTTTT. Protein product: CASSRTSGYTGELFF.

V is TRBV2 and J is TRBJ1-5; D perhaps matches TRBD1 (5 bases). Germline CDR1 SNHLY, CDR2 FYNNEI. The CDR3 spans 15 residues. Trimming pared 6 bases from V and 0 bases from J, leaving 12 bases between. CDR3 in amino acids: CASRATDHSNQPQHF. DNA of the CDR3: TGTGCCAGCAGAGCGACAGACCATAGCAATCAGCCCCAGCATTTT.

The J gene is TRBJ1-1, the V gene TRBV7-6; D is perhaps TRBD1 (6 bases). V gave up 2 bases and J gave up 2 bases, with 12 bases separating them. The CDR3 runs 15 residues. Germline V gives CDR1 SGHVS, CDR2 FNYEAQ. CDR3 in DNA: TGTGCCAGCAGCTTATGGGGGGGCCCAAACACTGAAGCTTTCTTT. Its protein is CASSLWGGPNTEAFF.

The rearrangement uses TRBV2 and TRBJ2-7; TRBD1 aligns across 9 bases. The CDR3 runs to 14 residues. Trimming at V came to 6 bases and at J to 4 bases, leaving 7 bases not matched to a gene. The germline gives CDR1 SNHLY, CDR2 FYNNEI. This CDR3 is CASRRVDRGYEQYF. Here the CDR3 DNA reads TGTGCCAGCAGGAGAGTGGACAGGGGTTACGAGCAGTACTTC.

The rearrangement joins TRBV18 to TRBJ2-3, with D maybe TRBD2 (6 bases). The CDR3 covers 16 residues. CDR1 and CDR2 from the germline V gene are KGHSH and LQKENI. The V end lost 0 bases, the J end lost 2 bases, and 12 bases lay between the germline ends. In DNA form, the CDR3 reads TGTGCCAGCTCACCACCGGAGGGGCCACACACAGATACGCAGTATTTT. It encodes CASSPPEGPHTDTQYF.

The genes are TRBV27 and TRBJ2-7; D is possibly TRBD1 (6 bases). Trimming stripped 5 bases from V and 1 base from J, with 12 bases between. The CDR3 loop spans 14 amino acids. CDR1 and CDR2 (germline): MNHEY, SMNVEV (reference sequence). The CDR3 region is CASSLDRTSYEQYF. CDR3 coding DNA: TGTGCCAGCAGTCTCGACAGGACTTCCTACGAGCAGTACTTC.

This clonotype has ten or more counts. The V call is TRBV7-2, the J call TRBJ1-1, with 9 bases that match TRBD1. The CDR3 length is 17 residues. Germline V gene data show CDR1 as SGHTA and CDR2 as FQGNSA. The junction had 13 bases not matched to a gene; V was cut back by 2 bases and J by 6 bases. In DNA form, the CDR3 reads TGTGCCAGCAGCTTAAAATGGTGGGAACAGGGGGCCGCTGAAGCTTTCTTT. Encoded protein: CASSLKWWEQGAAEAFF.

J is TRBJ2-5 and V is TRBV10-3, with D hard to call. Germline-derived CDR1 and CDR2 are ENHRY and SYGVKD. V lost 2 bases, J lost 7 bases, and 5 bases lay in between. CDR3 size: 11 residues. The CDR3 DNA is TGTGCCATCAGTGAGAAAGGGACCCAGTACTTC. Translation: CAISEKGTQYF.

At least ten counts were recorded for this clonotype. This chain links TRBV7-2 with TRBJ2-2; D may be TRBD2 (5 bases). Trimming removed 2 bases at V and 3 bases at J, with 13 bases between. Per the germline V gene, CDR1 is SGHTA and CDR2 is FQGNSA. The CDR3 loop spans 16 amino acids. The chain's CDR3 is CASSLIGVSYTGELFF. In DNA form, the CDR3 reads TGTGCCAGCAGCTTAATCGGGGTCTCGTACACCGGGGAGCTGTTTTTT.

The rearrangement joins TRBV28 to TRBJ2-7, with 9 bases lining up with TRBD1. After removal of 5 bases from V and 2 bases from J, the junction contained 1 base not matched to a gene. Germline CDR1 reads MDHEN; CDR2 reads SYDVKM. This CDR3 has 13 residues. The CDR3 DNA reads TGTGCCAGCAGTGGGACAGGGACCTACGAGCAGTACGTC. Translation: CASSGTGTYEQYV.

Remarks on this clonotype: A much bigger clone sits one base away, suggesting this may be a read error. CDR3 nucleotides: TGTGCCAGCAGCGGGGGAGGGCAGTTTGGCACAGATACGCAGTATTTT. It translates to CASSGGGQFGTDTQYF. The chain combines TRBV7-6 with TRBJ2-3, with 7 positions matching TRBD2. CDR1 SGHVS and CDR2 FNYEAQ come from the germline V gene. V shed 5 bases and J 1 base; nucleotides not matched to a gene: 9. The CDR3 covers 16 residues.

V and J are TRBV2 and TRBJ1-1, with D tentatively TRBD1 (5 bases). Deletions cut 7 bases from V and 6 bases from J, with 12 bases between. The CDR3 totals 12 residues. The germline V gene encodes CDR1 SNHLY and CDR2 FYNNEI. The CDR3 reads CASTEGEPEAFF. For the CDR3, the DNA is TGTGCCAGCACGGAAGGGGAACCTGAAGCTTTCTTT.

J is TRBJ1-5 and V is TRBV27, with D perhaps matching TRBD1 (5 bases). Per germline, CDR1 MNHEY and CDR2 SMNVEV (reference sequence). The CDR3 consists of 15 residues. The V end was cut by 3 bases, the J end by 6 bases, with 15 bases between. The chain's CDR3 is CASSLGVREGQPQHF. The CDR3 nucleotides read TGTGCCAGCAGTTTGGGGGTAAGGGAAGGTCAGCCCCAGCATTTT.

This clonotype has only a few counts. This sequence joins TRBV5-8 and TRBJ1-4; no clear D. CDR3 size: 15 residues. The V gene's germline CDR1 is SGHTS and CDR2 YDEGEE. Trimming left V 2 bases short and J 7 bases short, with 15 bases between. CDR3 coding DNA: TGTGCCAGCAGCTTCAGGATGCCACCTTCTGAAAAACTGTTTTTT. It translates to CASSFRMPPSEKLFF.

The chain couples TRBV19 to TRBJ2-6; no firm D call. The CDR3 runs to 14 residues. With 2 bases removed from V and 2 bases from J, the gap between germline ends came to 4 bases. Germline V gene data show CDR1 as LNHDA and CDR2 as SQIVND (reference sequence). The DNA of the CDR3 is TGTGCCAGTAGTATAAACGCTGGGGCCAACGTCCTGACTTTC. Translating it yields CASSINAGANVLTF.

This clonotype appeared a few times. CDR3 nucleotides: TGCAGTGCTAGAGACCTTGATACGCTTACAGGGGGACGAAGTAGCTATGGCTACACCTTC. It specifies CSARDLDTLTGGRSSYGYTF. The rearrangement joins TRBV20-1 to TRBJ1-2; 8 bases align to TRBD1. Germline V gene lookup returns CDR1 DFQATT and CDR2 SNEGSKA (reference sequence). Trimming at V came to 0 bases and at J to 4 bases, leaving 22 bases not matched to a gene. The CDR3 totals 20 residues.

This clonotype was counted a few times. This chain links TRBV6-5 with TRBJ1-4; D is unclear. The V gene's germline CDR1 is MNHEY and CDR2 SVGAGI. Trimming stripped 0 bases from V and 12 bases from J, with 17 bases between. The CDR3 sequence is 15 residues long. CDR3 loop: CASSYSPSAGSELFF. The CDR3 nucleotides are TGTGCCAGCAGTTACTCCCCCTCTGCGGGGTCCGAACTGTTTTTT.

The genes are TRBV19 and TRBJ1-5, with 7 bases lining up with TRBD1. The J segment lost 3 bases and the V segment lost 3 bases, leaving 8 bases of the junction unmatched. The CDR3 totals 16 residues. Looked up from germline, CDR1 is LNHDA and CDR2 is SQIVND (reference sequence). The CDR3 spells CASSIPDRINNQPQHF. For the CDR3, the DNA is TGTGCCAGTAGTATCCCGGACAGGATTAACAATCAGCCCCAGCATTTT.